A single sample is the source of the 21 T cell receptor beta chains below, sequenced in a study of CD8+CD57+ T cells in acquired aplastic anemia. The study profiled TCR beta VDJ and CDR3 using genomic DNA as template. Each CDR3 protein is one row after TCRdb ran MiXCR on the reads. The repertoire holds 150,000 to 200,000 distinct CDR3 sequences, with 48% as singletons. Patients included in sequencing had previously demonstrated CD8+CD57+ cell expansion by flow cytometry. Sequencing was done on a sample of sorted CD4+, CD8+, or CD8+CD57+ T cells (not recorded which) from PBMCs. These receptors came from a human donor with aplastic anemia.

This clonotype was seen repeatedly, ten times or more. The CDR3 here is CSARGLAGSTDTQYF. CDR3 DNA sequence: TGCAGTGCTAGAGGTCTAGCGGGGAGCACAGATACGCAGTATTTT. V is TRBV20-1 and J is TRBJ2-3; 9 nucleotides align to TRBD2. V lost 1 base to trimming and J lost 0 bases; unmatched junction nucleotides: 2. Germline values: CDR1 DFQATT, CDR2 SNEGSKA (reference sequence). The CDR3 spans 15 residues.

This sequence joins TRBV10-3 and TRBJ1-2; 8 bases are shared with TRBD1. Per the germline V gene, CDR1 is ENHRY and CDR2 is SYGVKD. The ends lost 7 bases at V and 2 bases at J; junction bases unmatched: 6. CDR3 size: 14 residues. The CDR3 DNA reads as TGTGCCATCACTCCGGACAGGGACAACTATGGCTACACCTTC. Translation gives CAITPDRDNYGYTF.

V is TRBV19 and J is TRBJ2-7; D may be TRBD1 (6 bases). CDR1 LNHDA and CDR2 SQIVND come from the germline V gene (reference sequence). The CDR3 is 14 residues long. V lost 9 bases and J 2 bases, leaving 17 bases between the germline ends. CDR3 coding DNA: TGTGCCAGCCATTCCAGGGACAAAGCCTACGAGCAGTACTTC. Translated, it gives CASHSRDKAYEQYF.

This clonotype was recorded many times. The chain carries TRBV9 and TRBJ1-2, with TRBD1 identical over 12 bases. The length of the CDR3 is 13 residues. V gave up 4 bases and J gave up 8 bases; unmatched junction bases: 3. Germline V gene lookup returns CDR1 SGDLS and CDR2 YYNGEE. CDR3 region: CASSLGTGGGYTF. CDR3 DNA: TGTGCCAGCAGCCTCGGGACAGGGGGCGGCTACACCTTC.

The chain links TRBV19 to TRBJ1-1; no definite D call. The CDR3 covers 16 residues. Germline assignment: CDR1 LNHDA and CDR2 SQIVND (reference sequence). Trimming removed 5 bases at V and 2 bases at J, with 18 bases between. The CDR3 nucleotides read TGTGCCAGTAGTGCGCCATTGTGGGCAGTTAACACTGAAGCTTTCTTT. Its protein product is CASSAPLWAVNTEAFF.

The V and J genes are TRBV25-1 and TRBJ2-6, with 9 nucleotides matching TRBD1. J lost 1 base, V lost 6 bases, and 13 bases had no gene match. Germline V gene data show CDR1 as MGHDK and CDR2 as SYGVNS. This CDR3 has 19 amino acids. Here the CDR3 reads CASRQAGTGGLSGANVLTF. CDR3 nucleotides: TGTGCCAGCAGGCAAGCCGGTACAGGGGGCTTATCTGGGGCCAACGTCCTGACTTTC. The whole variable domain, remainder taken from reference TRBV25-1 and TRBJ2-6, is EADIYQTPRYLVIGTGKKITLECSQTMGHDKMYWYQQDPGMELHLIHYSYGVNSTEKGDLSSESTVSRIRTEHFPLTLESARPSHTSQYLCASRQAGTGGLSGANVLTFGAGSRLTVL.

In its sample, this clonotype was seen many times. CDR3 region: CASSEVTSGSGELFF. CDR3 in DNA: TGCGCCAGCAGTGAAGTCACTAGCGGGAGTGGGGAGCTGTTTTTT. The chain is built from TRBV5-1 and TRBJ2-2; the match to TRBD2 covers 11 bases. This CDR3 is 15 amino acids long. Looked up from germline, CDR1 is SGHRS and CDR2 is YFSETQ. The junction had 8 bases not matched to a gene; V was cut back by 5 bases and J by 8 bases.

V usage is TRBV19 and J usage is TRBJ1-1; TRBD1 matches at 7 bases. The CDR3 loop spans 15 amino acids. Trimming took 5 bases from V and 0 from J; bases not matched to a gene: 6. Germline V gene lookup returns CDR1 LNHDA and CDR2 SQIVND (reference sequence). The CDR3 DNA reads as TGTGCCAGTAGTCGGCAGGGGGTCCTGAACACTGAAGCTTTCTTT. Residues: CASSRQGVLNTEAFF.

This clonotype occurred many times. This sequence joins TRBV4-1 and TRBJ2-1; D is ambiguous. The CDR3 loop spans 13 amino acids. CDR1 is MGHRA and CDR2 is YSYEKL in the germline V gene. Trimming cost V 0 bases and J 12 bases, with 12 bases left between them. The CDR3 loop is CASSQDRVFGQFF. Written as DNA, the CDR3 is TGCGCCAGCAGCCAAGATCGTGTCTTCGGGCAGTTCTTC.

This clonotype has only a few counts. The chain has TRBV20-1 and TRBJ1-2, with a possible D match to TRBD1 (6 bases). CDR3 length: 11 residues. CDR1 DFQATT and CDR2 SNEGSKA come from the germline V gene (reference sequence). CDR3 residues: CRGGAGQGYTF. DNA for the CDR3: TGCAGAGGGGGGGCAGGGCAGGGCTACACCTTC.

This clonotype was detected once. The V gene is TRBV7-9, the J gene TRBJ1-1, with TRBD1 matching over 7 bases. This CDR3 region has 15 residues. J gave up 0 bases and V 0 bases, and 1 base lay outside the gene matches. CDR1 is SEHNR, CDR2 FQNEAQ, per germline (reference sequence). The CDR3: CASSLAGQLNTEAFF. In nucleotides, the CDR3 is TGTGCCAGCAGCTTAGCGGGACAGTTGAACACTGAAGCTTTCTTT.

The J gene is TRBJ2-7, the V gene TRBV20-1; tentatively, D is TRBD1 (6 bases). The CDR3 spans 13 residues. In germline, CDR1 is DFQATT, CDR2 SNEGSKA (reference sequence). With 4 bases removed from V and 0 bases from J, the gap between germline ends came to 10 bases. The CDR3 spells CSATVDSSYEQYF. The DNA of the CDR3 is TGCAGTGCTACCGTGGACAGCTCCTACGAGCAGTACTTC.

The genes are TRBV4-3 and TRBJ2-5; 9 nucleotides match TRBD1. V shed 4 bases and J 3 bases; nucleotides not matched to a gene: 18. The germline V gene encodes CDR1 LGHNA and CDR2 YSLEER. This CDR3 has 19 amino acids. CDR3 amino acids: CASSPRRDRVAPSKETQYF. DNA of the CDR3: TGCGCCAGCAGCCCCCGCCGGGACAGGGTTGCCCCCTCCAAAGAGACCCAGTACTTC.

This chain joins TRBV9 and TRBJ2-3, with no clear D. Germline V gene data show CDR1 as SGDLS and CDR2 as YYNGEE. Deletions cut 0 bases from V and 2 bases from J, with 13 bases between. The length of the CDR3 is 16 residues. CDR3 residues: CASSVAGQGLTDTQYF. The CDR3 DNA reads TGTGCCAGCAGCGTAGCCGGGCAAGGCCTCACAGATACGCAGTATTTT. The full variable domain, completed using reference TRBV9 and TRBJ2-3, is DSGVTQTPKHLITATGQRVTLRCSPRSGDLSVYWYQQSLDQGLQFLIQYYNGEERAKGNILERFSAQQFPDLHSELNLSSLELGDSALYFCASSVAGQGLTDTQYFGPGTRLTVL.

V and J are TRBV9 and TRBJ2-1, with D perhaps TRBD1 (7 bases). The germline CDR1 and CDR2 sequences are SGDLS and YYNGEE. The CDR3 length is 15 residues. V lost 3 bases, J lost 4 bases, and 14 bases lay in between. This CDR3 is CASSAEGARYNEQFF. The CDR3 DNA sequence: TGTGCCAGCAGCGCGGAGGGGGCTCGGTACAATGAGCAGTTCTTC.

There are many counts of this clonotype. The chain has TRBV2 and TRBJ2-7; the D is unclear. The CDR3 has 14 amino acids. The V end was cut by 1 base, the J end by 0 bases, with 7 bases between. CDR1 and CDR2 from the germline V gene are SNHLY and FYNNEI. CDR3 amino acids: CASSEDSSSYEQYF. CDR3 sequence (DNA): TGTGCCAGCAGTGAAGACAGCAGCTCCTACGAGCAGTACTTC.

This chain links TRBV20-1 with TRBJ2-3, with D unclear. The CDR3 consists of 15 residues. Trimming took off 0 bases at V and 2 bases at J, with 12 bases between the two ends. CDR1 and CDR2 (germline): DFQATT, SNEGSKA (reference sequence). The CDR3 coding sequence is TGCAGTGCTAGAGATGCGGTAATTAACACAGATACGCAGTATTTT. Its protein is CSARDAVINTDTQYF.

This sequence joins TRBV6-2 or TRBV6-3 and TRBJ2-1; D is possibly TRBD2 (6 bases). The CDR3 is 17 residues long. CDR1 is MNHEY and CDR2 is SVGEGT in the germline V gene. V was shortened by 1 base and J by 0 bases, with 13 bases between the two germline ends. The chain's CDR3 is CASSYFAGRISYNEQFF. CDR3 in DNA: TGTGCCAGCAGTTACTTCGCGGGACGGATCTCCTACAATGAGCAGTTCTTC.

The V and J genes are TRBV6-2 or TRBV6-3 and TRBJ2-7; D is ambiguous. Germline loops: CDR1 MNHEY, CDR2 SVGEGT. The CDR3 runs 13 residues. The ends were cut back, 2 bases at V and 2 bases at J, with 7 bases in the middle. The CDR3 here is CASSYGEPYEQYF. As DNA, the CDR3 is TGTGCCAGCAGTTACGGGGAACCCTACGAGCAGTACTTC.

The chain uses TRBV25-1 and TRBJ1-1; weak D call: TRBD1 (5 bases). V dropped 2 bases and J dropped 1 base, with 20 bases sitting between them. CDR1 and CDR2 (germline): MGHDK, SYGVNS. The CDR3 covers 18 residues. The CDR3 DNA reads as TGTGCCAGCAGTGAAATGCCCACGAGGGGAGGGAGGAACACTGAAGCTTTCTTT. It translates to CASSEMPTRGGRNTEAFF.

This clonotype showed up just once. V usage is TRBV7-8 and J usage is TRBJ2-2; D possibly corresponds to TRBD1 (5 bases). Germline V gene sequence: CDR1 SGHVS, CDR2 FQNEAQ. Trimming left V 5 bases short and J 9 bases short, with 10 bases between. The CDR3 is 12 amino acids. CDR3 protein: CASSPGRWELFF. The DNA of the CDR3 is TGTGCCAGCAGCCCAGGGCGTTGGGAGCTGTTTTTT.